A single sample gave rise to the 23 T cell receptor beta chains below, sequenced in a study of molecular identifiers for immune sequencing clone quantification. TCRdb reprocessed the PCR reads with MiXCR, giving one entry per CDR3 protein. The data show over 65,000 distinct CDR3 sequences, 25% seen once. Source material: naive CD8+ T cells from blood, with Jurkat cell RNA spiked in. Regarding subset: FACS-sorted CD8+CD4-CCR7+CD45RA+ naive T cells. The origin of the receptors is a human donor in good health. Some libraries in this study had Jurkat cell RNA spiked in.

This clonotype was detected ten times or more. The chain carries TRBV29-1 and TRBJ2-1; TRBD1 matches at 12 bases. The CDR3 length is 13 residues. Trimming cost V 6 bases and J 9 bases; bases outside gene matches: 6. The germline V gene has CDR1 SQVTM and CDR2 ANQGSEA. DNA for the CDR3: TGCAGCGTCTGGGGACAGGGGGCCAGTGAGCAGTTCTTC. This sequence encodes CSVWGQGASEQFF.

With respect to this clonotype: With a much larger clone just one base away, this may be a read error. V and J are TRBV5-1 and TRBJ2-3, with TRBD2 as a possible D gene (5 bases). The CDR3 is 12 amino acids. Germline V gives CDR1 SGHRS, CDR2 YFSETQ. Written as DNA, the CDR3 is TGCGCCAGCGGCTTGGACTCAGATACGCAGTATTTT. Translated, it gives CASGLDSDTQYF.

The J gene is TRBJ1-5, the V gene TRBV9; D unresolved. Germline V lookup: CDR1 SGDLS, CDR2 YYNGEE. V was cut by 0 bases and J by 4 bases, with 8 bases left in between. This CDR3 is built from 14 residues. CDR3 protein: CASSVGGENQPQHF. In DNA, the CDR3 is TGTGCCAGCAGCGTAGGAGGTGAGAATCAGCCCCAGCATTTT.

This chain uses TRBV5-1 with TRBJ2-1; perhaps TRBD2 as D (6 bases). CDR1 SGHRS and CDR2 YFSETQ come from the germline V gene. The CDR3 spans 15 residues. Trimming took 0 bases from V and 3 from J, leaving 10 bases between them. CDR3 sequence (DNA): TGCGCCAGCAGCTTGGTGGCGGGGCGCTACAATGAGCAGTTCTTC. The encoded protein is CASSLVAGRYNEQFF.

This clonotype has at least ten counts. The chain recombines TRBV2 with TRBJ2-6, with TRBD1 as a possible D gene (6 bases). The V and J ends lost 9 bases and 0 bases respectively, with 6 bases between them. Germline CDR1 is SNHLY and CDR2 is FYNNEI. This CDR3 has 13 amino acids. This chain's CDR3 is CARQGSGANVLTF. The CDR3 DNA sequence: TGTGCCAGACAGGGCTCTGGGGCCAACGTCCTGACTTTC.

Note on this clonotype: As the CDR3 is not closed by the conserved phenylalanine or tryptophan, this likely results from a read error. This chain uses TRBV5-6 with TRBJ2-2; a possible D gene is TRBD1 (5 bases). CDR1 is SGHDT and CDR2 is YYEEEE in the germline V gene. The CDR3 is made up of 17 amino acids. Trimming stripped 0 bases from V and 6 bases from J, with 18 bases between. As DNA, the CDR3 is TGTGCCAGCAGCTTGGCTTTGGGGCTTAGTGACGCCGGGGAGCTGTTTATT. Translating it yields CASSLALGLSDAGELFI.

This clonotype was counted a few times. The chain recombines TRBV7-6 with TRBJ1-5, with 9 bases matching TRBD1. There are 18 residues in the CDR3. Looked up from germline, CDR1 is SGHVS and CDR2 is FNYEAQ. The V segment lost 1 base and the J segment 4 bases; nucleotides outside the gene matches: 11. Written as DNA, the CDR3 is TGTGCCAGCAGCTTAGGATTAGGGACAGGGTCAGTAAATCAGCCCCAGCATTTT. As protein: CASSLGLGTGSVNQPQHF.

The table lists this clonotype with a few counts. This chain connects TRBV5-1 to TRBJ2-1, with TRBD1 matching 11 bases. CDR1 is SGHRS and CDR2 is YFSETQ in the germline V gene. J lost 9 bases, V lost 0 bases, and 5 bases had no gene match. The CDR3 is 15 residues long. The CDR3 bases are TGCGCCAGCAGCTTGGTTGGACAGGGGGCAGGTGAGCAGTTCTTC. Protein product: CASSLVGQGAGEQFF.

A single count supports this clonotype. The CDR3 does not close with the conserved phenylalanine or tryptophan, likely indicating a read error. V is TRBV6-5 and J is TRBJ2-5, with 11 bases that match TRBD2. V shed 0 bases and J 9 bases; nucleotides not matched to a gene: 9. Germline V gene data show CDR1 as MNHEY and CDR2 as SVGAGI. The CDR3 extends over 16 amino acids. CDR3 nucleotide sequence: TGTGCCAGCAGTTACTCGAGTCCTAGCGGGGGGCTCCCCCAGTACTCC. Encoded protein: CASSYSSPSGGLPQYS.

This clonotype appeared a few times. The J gene is TRBJ2-2, the V gene TRBV6-2 or TRBV6-3, with D possibly TRBD2 on 5 matching bases. V lost 10 bases and J 0 bases, leaving 12 bases between the germline ends. This CDR3 region has 14 residues. Germline values: CDR1 MNHEY, CDR2 SVGEGT. CDR3 loop: CATSRGANTGELFF. CDR3 coding DNA: TGTGCCACTAGCCGGGGAGCGAACACCGGGGAGCTGTTTTTT.

This clonotype has a count of ten or more. The V and J genes are TRBV6-2 or TRBV6-3 and TRBJ2-5; 7 nucleotides match TRBD1. Germline CDR1 reads MNHEY; CDR2 reads SVGEGT. The CDR3 runs to 17 residues. V dropped 8 bases and J dropped 5; count of bases not matched to a gene: 20. This CDR3 is CASAPGQRQDKGETQYF. The CDR3, as DNA: TGTGCCAGCGCCCCGGGACAGAGGCAGGACAAGGGGGAGACCCAGTACTTC.

J is TRBJ2-7 and V is TRBV30, with D possibly matching TRBD1 (6 bases). Germline V gene lookup returns CDR1 GTSNPN and CDR2 SVGIG (reference sequence). V shed 2 bases and J shed 9 bases, with 14 bases lying between them. The CDR3 loop spans 12 amino acids. CDR3 sequence: CAWSLTGSAQYF. The CDR3 region has the DNA TGTGCCTGGAGTCTTACAGGGTCCGCGCAGTACTTC.

The table lists this clonotype with a few counts. The genes are TRBV29-1 and TRBJ1-3; the match to TRBD1 covers 11 bases. This CDR3 spans 15 amino acids. CDR1 and CDR2 (germline): SQVTM, ANQGSEA. The V segment lost 4 bases and the J segment 3 bases; nucleotides outside the gene matches: 5. This CDR3 reads CSVVGTGGYGNTIYF. Written as DNA, the CDR3 is TGCAGCGTTGTTGGGACAGGGGGGTATGGAAACACCATATATTTT.

This clonotype was seen a few times. The chain carries TRBV13 and TRBJ1-1, with D tentatively TRBD1 (5 bases). Per germline, CDR1 PRHDT and CDR2 FYEKMQ (reference sequence). V was cut by 0 bases and J by 7 bases, with 6 bases left in between. The CDR3 sequence is 12 residues long. The CDR3 sequence: CASSLGTGEAFF. The CDR3 DNA follows: TGTGCCAGCAGCTTAGGAACAGGTGAAGCTTTCTTT.

This clonotype has only a few counts. The V call is TRBV30, the J call TRBJ2-5; D gene ambiguous. Germline CDR1 GTSNPN, CDR2 SVGIG (reference sequence). Trimming removed 8 bases at V and 4 bases at J, with 17 bases between. This CDR3 is 13 amino acids long. The CDR3 bases are TGTGCCCTTAGTATCTATCTGGGAGAGACCCAGTACTTC. Residues: CALSIYLGETQYF.

This clonotype was recorded at least ten times. The J gene is TRBJ1-1, the V gene TRBV6-2 or TRBV6-3; the D gene is possibly TRBD1 (5 bases). V lost 4 bases, J lost 5 bases, and 14 bases lay in between. The V gene's germline CDR1 is MNHEY and CDR2 SVGEGT. CDR3 length: 14 amino acids. CDR3 sequence reads: CASSLSTGGTEAFF. DNA of the CDR3: TGTGCCAGCAGTTTATCCACAGGAGGAACTGAAGCTTTCTTT.

This clonotype has at least ten counts. The J gene is TRBJ1-2, the V gene TRBV19, with D possibly being TRBD1 (5 bases). Germline CDR1 is LNHDA and CDR2 is SQIVND (reference sequence). CDR3 size: 13 residues. V shed 3 bases and J shed 7 bases, with 12 bases lying between them. CDR3 sequence (DNA): TGTGCCAGTAGTATTGGGGCAGGGAGTGGCTACACCTTC. Encoded protein: CASSIGAGSGYTF.

The chain links TRBV5-1 to TRBJ2-5; 8 bases are shared with TRBD1. Trimming took 3 bases from V and 1 from J; bases not matched to a gene: 17. This CDR3 region has 19 residues. The germline CDR1 and CDR2 sequences are SGHRS and YFSETQ. CDR3 DNA: TGCGCCAGCAGCTCCCCAAGGACAGGGTTTGAAGTGGGCCAAGAGACCCAGTACTTC. Residues: CASSSPRTGFEVGQETQYF.

This clonotype was seen at least ten times. The genes are TRBV7-9 and TRBJ2-5, with 8 bases lining up with TRBD1. V lost 6 bases to trimming and J lost 1 base; unmatched junction nucleotides: 4. The CDR3 covers 14 residues. Per the germline V gene, CDR1 is SEHNR and CDR2 is FQNEAQ (reference sequence). The CDR3 protein is CASRTTGAQETQYF. CDR3 in DNA: TGTGCCAGCAGGACGACAGGGGCCCAAGAGACCCAGTACTTC.

V is TRBV24-1 and J is TRBJ2-3, with 7 bases lining up with TRBD1. Losses at the gene ends were 4 bases for V and 6 bases for J; bases not matched to a gene: 0. Germline V CDR1 and CDR2: KGHDR, SFDVKD. The CDR3 sequence is 12 residues long. The chain's CDR3 is CATSEQGDTQYF. In nucleotides, the CDR3 is TGTGCCACCAGTGAACAGGGGGATACGCAGTATTTT.

This clonotype has a count of ten or more. The chain couples TRBV6-2 or TRBV6-3 to TRBJ1-5, with unresolved D. The CDR3 totals 13 residues. Trimming pared 4 bases from V and 1 base from J, leaving 5 bases between. Germline-derived CDR1 and CDR2 are MNHEY and SVGEGT. For the CDR3, the DNA is TGTGCCAGCAGTTTGGGCAGCAATCAGCCCCAGCATTTT. This gives the protein CASSLGSNQPQHF.

The rearrangement joins TRBV19 to TRBJ2-3, with unresolved D. The length of the CDR3 is 18 residues. Germline CDR1 is LNHDA and CDR2 is SQIVND (reference sequence). The ends were cut back, 6 bases at V and 2 bases at J, with 24 bases in the middle. CDR3 sequence (DNA): TGTGCCAGTAGGTCATACTACCAATCAGTCCTCCCCACAGATACGCAGTATTTT. It codes for CASRSYYQSVLPTDTQYF. The full variable domain, its missing parts supplied by reference TRBV19 and TRBJ2-3, is DGGITQSPKYLFRKEGQNVTLSCEQNLNHDAMYWYRQDPGQGLRLIYYSQIVNDFQKGDIAEGYSVSREKKESFPLTVTSAQKNPTAFYLCASRSYYQSVLPTDTQYFGPGTRLTVL.

This clonotype was seen many times. The chain uses TRBV5-1 and TRBJ1-1; possibly TRBD1 for D (5 bases). This CDR3 is built from 15 residues. Germline V CDR1 and CDR2: SGHRS, YFSETQ. V lost 3 bases and J lost 4, with 16 bases in between. The CDR3 here is CASSSSGSDGTEAFF. The CDR3, as DNA: TGCGCCAGCAGCTCCTCAGGGAGTGATGGCACTGAAGCTTTCTTT.